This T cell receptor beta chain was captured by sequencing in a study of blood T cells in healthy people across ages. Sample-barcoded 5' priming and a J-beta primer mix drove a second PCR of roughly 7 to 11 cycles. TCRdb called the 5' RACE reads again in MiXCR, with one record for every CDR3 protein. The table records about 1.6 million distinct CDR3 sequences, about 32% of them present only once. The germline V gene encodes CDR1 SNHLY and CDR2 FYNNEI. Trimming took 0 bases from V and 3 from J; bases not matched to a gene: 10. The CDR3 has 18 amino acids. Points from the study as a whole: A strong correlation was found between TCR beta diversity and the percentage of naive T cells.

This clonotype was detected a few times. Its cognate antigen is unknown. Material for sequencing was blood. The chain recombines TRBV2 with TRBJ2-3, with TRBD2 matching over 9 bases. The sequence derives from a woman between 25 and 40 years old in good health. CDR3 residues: CASSEARSGGGATDTQYF. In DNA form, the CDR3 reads TGTGCCAGCAGTGAAGCAAGGTCTGGCGGGGGGGCAACAGATACGCAGTATTTT.